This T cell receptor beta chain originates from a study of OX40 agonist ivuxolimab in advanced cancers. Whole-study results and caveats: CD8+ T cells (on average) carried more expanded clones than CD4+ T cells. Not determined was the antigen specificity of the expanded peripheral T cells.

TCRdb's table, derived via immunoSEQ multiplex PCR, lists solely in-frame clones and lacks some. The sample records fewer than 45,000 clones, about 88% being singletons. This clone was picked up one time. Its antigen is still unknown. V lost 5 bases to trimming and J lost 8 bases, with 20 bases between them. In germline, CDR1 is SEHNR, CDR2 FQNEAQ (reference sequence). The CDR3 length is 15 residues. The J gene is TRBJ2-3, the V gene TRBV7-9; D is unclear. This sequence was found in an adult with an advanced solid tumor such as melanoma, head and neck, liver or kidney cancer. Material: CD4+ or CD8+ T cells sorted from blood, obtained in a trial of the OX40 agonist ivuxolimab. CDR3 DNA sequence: TGTGCCAGCAGCCCACCGCGAGGTTCTGGGCCTACGCAGTATTTT. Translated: CASSPPRGSGPTQYF.